One sample yielded the 32 T cell receptor beta chains listed below, sequenced in a study of graft-versus-host responses after intestinal transplantation. These receptors have no known antigen. Sequenced by immunoSEQ multiplex PCR; TCRdb stores in-frame clones only, minus some. This sample has some 90,000 clones, with around 84% found just once. This sample comprised unstimulated CD4+ T cells sorted from spleen or lymph node cells, obtained before intestinal transplant. These receptors all come from a human donor who received an intestinal transplant.

This clone was seen once. The gene calls are TRBV19 and TRBJ2-3; 14 bases are a match to TRBD2. This CDR3 spans 18 amino acids. The V segment lost 7 bases and the J segment 3 bases; nucleotides outside the gene matches: 12. In germline, CDR1 is LNHDA, CDR2 SQIVND (reference sequence). CDR3 bases: TGTGCCAGTACCGCTAGTGGGACTAGCGGGAGTACGACAGATACGCAGTATTTT. Amino acid sequence: CASTASGTSGSTTDTQYF. Supplemented by reference TRBV19 and TRBJ2-3, the full variable domain reads DGGITQSPKYLFRKEGQNVTLSCEQNLNHDAMYWYRQDPGQGLRLIYYSQIVNDFQKGDIAEGYSVSREKKESFPLTVTSAQKNPTAFYLCASTASGTSGSTTDTQYFGPGTRLTVL.

A single count supports this clone. The V call is TRBV19, the J call TRBJ2-5; TRBD1 agrees at 8 bases. V dropped 4 bases and J dropped 6; count of bases not matched to a gene: 4. The CDR3 has 13 amino acids. CDR1 LNHDA and CDR2 SQIVND come from the germline V gene (reference sequence). DNA of the CDR3: TGTGCCAGTAGTACGAACAGGGGGAAGACCCAGTACTTC. This encodes CASSTNRGKTQYF.

This clone was observed a handful of times. The chain recombines TRBV5-1 with TRBJ1-3; tentatively, D is TRBD1 (6 bases). Germline CDR1 and CDR2: SGHRS and YFSETQ. The CDR3 spans 15 residues. Trimming stripped 4 bases from V and 2 bases from J, with 13 bases between. The CDR3 bases are TGCGCCAGCAGCGTAGACAGGCTAGCTGGAAACACCATATATTTT. Translated: CASSVDRLAGNTIYF.

Concerning this clone: Other DNA sequences in this sample translate to the same CDR3. The rearrangement links TRBV28 to TRBJ1-5; D unclear. Trimming took off 2 bases at V and 1 base at J, with 6 bases between the two ends. The germline gives CDR1 MDHEN, CDR2 SYDVKM. This CDR3 is built from 14 residues. The CDR3 sequence: CASSLPQSNQPQHF. The CDR3 bases are TGTGCCAGCAGTTTACCCCAAAGCAATCAGCCCCAGCATTTT.

This chain links TRBV5-1 with TRBJ2-6; D unresolved. Germline-derived CDR1 and CDR2 are SGHRS and YFSETQ. Trimming pared 4 bases from V and 0 bases from J, leaving 8 bases between. The CDR3 runs to 15 residues. DNA of the CDR3: TGCGCCAGCAGCAATGACAACTCTGGGGCCAACGTCCTGACTTTC. This translates into CASSNDNSGANVLTF.

V and J are TRBV5-1 and TRBJ1-5; 8 bases are a match to TRBD1. Germline CDR1 reads SGHRS; CDR2 reads YFSETQ. The CDR3 runs to 16 residues. The trim removed 4 bases at V and 1 base at J, leaving 7 bases unmatched. The CDR3 sequence: CASSPGQVGSNQPQHF. CDR3 bases: TGCGCCAGCAGCCCGGGACAGGTGGGGAGCAATCAGCCCCAGCATTTT. Full variable domain (rest looked up from reference TRBV5-1 and TRBJ1-5): KAGVTQTPRYLIKTRGQQVTLSCSPISGHRSVSWYQQTPGQGLQFLFEYFSETQRNKGNFPGRFSGRQFSNSRSEMNVSTLELGDSALYLCASSPGQVGSNQPQHFGDGTRLSIL.

The V gene is TRBV2, the J gene TRBJ2-3, with 9 bases matching TRBD1. With 7 bases clipped from V and 3 bases from J, the junction kept 8 bases outside the gene matches. In germline, CDR1 is SNHLY, CDR2 FYNNEI. The CDR3 length is 15 residues. The CDR3 coding sequence is TGTGCCAGCACGCCTGACAGGGGGTCGACAGATACGCAGTATTTT. Its translation: CASTPDRGSTDTQYF.

The J gene is TRBJ1-2, the V gene TRBV28; D gene unclear. Deletions cut 2 bases from V and 6 bases from J, with 16 bases between. In germline, CDR1 is MDHEN, CDR2 SYDVKM. The CDR3 covers 15 residues. CDR3 bases: TGTGCCAGCAGTTTAAGGGAGGTCCCCCGACATGGCTACACCTTC. This gives the protein CASSLREVPRHGYTF.

The chain carries TRBV4-2 and TRBJ2-1, with 9 nucleotides matching TRBD2. The CDR3 contains 15 residues. Trimming at V came to 0 bases and at J to 9 bases, leaving 6 bases not matched to a gene. Germline loops: CDR1 LGHNA, CDR2 YNFKEQ. Written as DNA, the CDR3 is TGTGCCAGCAGCCAAGAGCGGGGGGGCCACGGTGAGCAGTTCTTC. The encoded protein is CASSQERGGHGEQFF.

V gene TRBV6-1 combines with J gene TRBJ2-5; no clear D. This CDR3 contains 13 residues. Between the trimmed V and J ends, which lost 2 bases and 4 bases, there was a span of 8 bases. The germline CDR1 and CDR2 sequences are MNHNS and SASEGT. CDR3 nucleotides: TGTGCCAGCAGTGAATCCAGAGGAGAGACCCAGTACTTC. Translation: CASSESRGETQYF.

The genes are TRBV5-6 and TRBJ1-4; D may be TRBD1 (6 bases). Trimming took off 1 base at V and 8 bases at J, with 6 bases between the two ends. This CDR3 contains 12 residues. Germline lookup yields CDR1 SGHDT and CDR2 YYEEEE. CDR3 sequence reads: CASSLTGEKLFF. CDR3 DNA sequence: TGTGCCAGCAGCTTGACAGGGGAAAAACTGTTTTTT.

The chain is built from TRBV6-6 and TRBJ1-4; 7 nucleotides match TRBD1. This CDR3 spans 15 amino acids. Germline V gene data show CDR1 as MNHNY and CDR2 as SVGAGI (reference sequence). J gave up 3 bases and V 7 bases, and 8 bases lay outside the gene matches. In DNA, the CDR3 is TGTGCCAGCAAGGGACGGGACAGATCTAATGAAAAACTGTTTTTT. Translation gives CASKGRDRSNEKLFF.

The V gene is TRBV5-4, the J gene TRBJ2-4, with 7 bases lining up with TRBD1. The CDR3 is 17 amino acids. V shed 0 bases, J shed 1 base, and the junction held 7 bases outside the gene matches. Germline CDR1 is SGHNT and CDR2 is YYREEE (reference sequence). CDR3 coding DNA: TGTGCCAGCAGCTTGGCCGAGGGGGCAATGGCCAAAAACATTCAGTACTTC. Its protein is CASSLAEGAMAKNIQYF.

The V call is TRBV15, the J call TRBJ1-6; D is uncertain. V was clipped by 0 bases and J by 9 bases, with 6 bases between them. The CDR3 sequence is 13 residues long. Germline V gene sequence: CDR1 LNHNV, CDR2 YYDKDF (reference sequence). CDR3 sequence (DNA): TGTGCCACCAGCAGAGATCTCAGTTCACCCCTCCACTTT. This encodes CATSRDLSSPLHF. Based on the CDR3 plus reference TRBV15 and TRBJ1-6, the full variable domain is DAMVIQNPRYQVTQFGKPVTLSCSQTLNHNVMYWYQQKSSQAPKLLFHYYDKDFNNEADTPDNFQSRRPNTSFCFLDIRSPGLGDTAMYLCATSRDLSSPLHFGNGTRLTVT.

This sequence joins TRBV28 and TRBJ1-1; 7 bases are a match to TRBD1. The CDR3 totals 15 residues. V shed 6 bases, J shed 5 bases, and the junction held 12 bases outside the gene matches. Germline lookup yields CDR1 MDHEN and CDR2 SYDVKM. CDR3 sequence reads: CASSRRGAVGTEAFF. The CDR3 DNA reads TGTGCCAGCAGCCGCAGGGGGGCGGTAGGGACTGAAGCTTTCTTT. The complete variable domain, with remaining parts taken from reference TRBV28 and TRBJ1-1, reads DVKVTQSSRYLVKRTGEKVFLECVQDMDHENMFWYRQDPGLGLRLIYFSYDVKMKEKGDIPEGYSVSREKKERFSLILESASTNQTSMYLCASSRRGAVGTEAFFGQGTRLTVV.

Comment on this clone: Sequence at one end of the junction differs from germline and may be a read error. The CDR3, as DNA: TGTGCCAGCAGCCGCTTGGTCCAAGAGGCCCAGTACTTC. Residues: CASSRLVQEAQYF. The chain joins TRBV14 to TRBJ2-5, with D unresolved. The CDR3 is 13 amino acids. Germline CDR1 reads SGHDN; CDR2 reads FVKESK. Based on the CDR3 plus reference TRBV14 and TRBJ2-5, the full variable domain is EAGVTQFPSHSVIEKGQTVTLRCDPISGHDNLYWYRRVMGKEIKFLLHFVKESKQDESGMPNNRFLAERTGGTYSTLKVQPAELEDSGVYFCASSRLVQEAQYFGPGTRLLVL.

V usage is TRBV6-5 and J usage is TRBJ2-1, with 9 bases aligning to TRBD1. The CDR3 is 15 residues long. V was pared by 8 bases and J by 8 bases, with 13 bases of the junction left unmatched. CDR1 MNHEY and CDR2 SVGAGI come from the germline V gene. The CDR3 DNA is TGTGCCAGCTTAAACCCAGGACAGGGGAGGGATGAGCAGTTCTTC. Its protein product is CASLNPGQGRDEQFF.

This clone has just one count. The chain recombines TRBV6-6 with TRBJ2-5, with 7 bases matching TRBD1. With V trimmed by 10 bases and J by 5 bases, 10 bases remained unmatched. CDR3 length equals 13 residues. Germline loops: CDR1 MNHNY, CDR2 SVGAGI (reference sequence). In DNA, the CDR3 is TGTGCCACCCTGACAGGGACCAGGGAGACCCAGTACTTC. Translating gives CATLTGTRETQYF.

The table lists this clone with a few counts. The chain links TRBV28 to TRBJ1-2, with TRBD1 identical over 8 bases. Germline V gives CDR1 MDHEN, CDR2 SYDVKM. The CDR3 covers 14 residues. Unmatched junction bases numbered 6, after V lost 7 bases and J lost 2 bases. CDR3 sequence (DNA): TGTGCCAGCACTCCGGGACAGGAAAACTATGGCTACACCTTC. This encodes CASTPGQENYGYTF.

This clone was counted once. V usage is TRBV27 and J usage is TRBJ2-7; a possible D gene is TRBD2 (6 bases). This CDR3 has 14 residues. Deletions cut 5 bases from V and 7 bases from J, with 18 bases between. Per germline, CDR1 MNHEY and CDR2 SMNVEV (reference sequence). The CDR3 region is CASSRGVGLQEQYF. CDR3 DNA sequence: TGTGCCAGCAGTCGCGGGGTTGGGCTACAGGAGCAGTACTTC.

V gene TRBV5-1 combines with J gene TRBJ2-7; D is ambiguous. The length of the CDR3 is 15 residues. V lost 4 bases to trimming and J lost 0 bases, with 14 bases between them. The germline gives CDR1 SGHRS, CDR2 YFSETQ. The CDR3 protein is CASSRSLQLSYEQYF. CDR3 DNA: TGCGCCAGCAGCCGGTCGTTACAGCTCTCCTACGAGCAGTACTTC.

The rearrangement joins TRBV6-5 to TRBJ2-2, with D possibly matching TRBD2 (5 bases). The germline V and J ends were trimmed by 0 bases and 4 bases, with 9 bases remaining between them. This CDR3 comprises 15 residues. Looked up from germline, CDR1 is MNHEY and CDR2 is SVGAGI. The CDR3 protein is CASSYSYGITGELFF. DNA of the CDR3: TGTGCCAGCAGTTACTCATACGGGATCACCGGGGAGCTGTTTTTT.

The chain employs TRBV10-3 and TRBJ2-2, with 11 bases identical to TRBD1. The CDR3 contains 15 residues. V trimming: 6 bases; J trimming: 5 bases; junction bases outside the gene matches: 5. Germline V lookup: CDR1 ENHRY, CDR2 SYGVKD. CDR3 amino acids: CAIRAGTGGTGELFF. The CDR3 coding sequence is TGTGCCATCAGGGCCGGGACAGGGGGGACCGGGGAGCTGTTTTTT.

V is TRBV5-1 and J is TRBJ2-7; TRBD1 matches 8 bases. CDR1 and CDR2 from the germline V gene are SGHRS and YFSETQ. This CDR3 is 15 amino acids long. The trim removed 1 base at V and 2 bases at J, leaving 5 bases unmatched. The CDR3 bases are TGCGCCAGCAGCTTGTACCAGGGGGCGACCTACGAGCAGTACTTC. This gives the protein CASSLYQGATYEQYF.

The J gene is TRBJ1-5, the V gene TRBV28; D is uncertain. Germline CDR1 is MDHEN and CDR2 is SYDVKM. The CDR3 totals 17 residues. Trimming shortened V by 6 bases and J by 0 bases, and 18 bases separated the two germline ends. CDR3 residues: CASSLYKHSYSNQPQHF. The CDR3 DNA is TGTGCCAGCAGCCTATACAAACACAGTTATAGCAATCAGCCCCAGCATTTT.

The DNA of the CDR3 is TGTGCCAGCAGCCCTTCACGGCTAGCGATTCACGAGCAGTACTTC. Protein sequence: CASSPSRLAIHEQYF. This chain connects TRBV7-9 to TRBJ2-7; D is possibly TRBD2 (6 bases). Germline values: CDR1 SEHNR, CDR2 FQNEAQ (reference sequence). This CDR3 is 15 amino acids long. Trimming removed 5 bases at V and 5 bases at J, with 19 bases between.

This chain uses TRBV14 with TRBJ2-4; D possibly corresponds to TRBD2 (7 bases). V lost 0 bases, J lost 6 bases, and 15 bases lay in between. Germline V CDR1 and CDR2: SGHDN, FVKESK. The CDR3 sequence is 16 residues long. The chain's CDR3 is CASSQEGGGGGNIQYF. The CDR3 DNA follows: TGTGCCAGCAGCCAAGAAGGGGGGGGCGGCGGAAACATTCAGTACTTC.

The rearrangement uses TRBV28 and TRBJ1-3; 9 positions agree with TRBD1. V lost 2 bases, J lost 7 bases, and 3 bases stayed unmatched. CDR3 length: 14 amino acids. In germline, CDR1 is MDHEN, CDR2 SYDVKM. The CDR3 DNA follows: TGTGCCAGCAGTTTAGGGACAGGGTGGAACACCATATATTTT. It yields the protein CASSLGTGWNTIYF.

The chain links TRBV18 to TRBJ2-1; 9 positions match TRBD1. Trimming took 3 bases from V and 8 from J; bases not matched to a gene: 5. Germline CDR1 reads KGHSH; CDR2 reads LQKENI. The CDR3 has 14 amino acids. The CDR3 DNA reads as TGTGCCAGCTCACCTGCGGGACAGGGCTATGAGCAGTTCTTC. Translated: CASSPAGQGYEQFF. The variable domain in full, with the rest retrieved from reference TRBV18 and TRBJ2-1, is NAGVMQNPRHLVRRRGQEARLRCSPMKGHSHVYWYRQLPEEGLKFMVYLQKENIIDESGMPKERFSAEFPKEGPSILRIQQVVRGDSAAYFCASSPAGQGYEQFFGPGTRLTVL.

This clone was observed a single time. Other DNA sequences in this sample translate to the same CDR3. This chain links TRBV19 with TRBJ1-1, with D possibly being TRBD1 (6 bases). This CDR3 comprises 12 residues. V was trimmed by 6 bases and J by 5 bases, leaving 10 bases between them. Germline loops: CDR1 LNHDA, CDR2 SQIVND (reference sequence). The CDR3 nucleotides are TGTGCCAGTAGCAGAGGGGGAACTGAAGCTTTCTTT. Translation gives CASSRGGTEAFF. Full variable domain (outside the CDR3, taken from reference TRBV19 and TRBJ1-1): DGGITQSPKYLFRKEGQNVTLSCEQNLNHDAMYWYRQDPGQGLRLIYYSQIVNDFQKGDIAEGYSVSREKKESFPLTVTSAQKNPTAFYLCASSRGGTEAFFGQGTRLTVV.

CDR3: CASRSRRDASYEQYF. CDR3 bases: TGTGCCAGCCGATCGCGGAGAGACGCCTCCTACGAGCAGTACTTC. The gene calls are TRBV6-5 and TRBJ2-7; no clear D. The CDR3 extends over 15 amino acids. Germline CDR1 MNHEY, CDR2 SVGAGI. V shed 8 bases and J shed 0 bases, with 17 bases lying between them.

The rearrangement links TRBV7-3 to TRBJ2-3; a possible D gene is TRBD2 (6 bases). V lost 6 bases to trimming and J lost 0 bases, with 10 bases between them. The CDR3 runs 14 residues. Germline lookup yields CDR1 SGHTA and CDR2 FQGTGA. The CDR3 bases are TGTGCCAGCAGTTTGAGCGGGAGCACAGATACGCAGTATTTT. It is translated as CASSLSGSTDTQYF.